This T cell receptor beta chain is drawn from a study of T cell repertoires in cytomegalovirus infection (dated by TCRdb to 2018 to 2020). A note on the overall study: Peptide stimulations targeted recently identified HLA-C-restricted CMV epitopes, whose presentation resists viral immunomodulation, together with well-studied HLA-B-restricted epitopes. The HLA type of each donor mattered for the analysis, because public TCR beta signatures pointed to carriage of CMV infection along with the matching HLA type. The paper's findings and limits, for the study overall: The ex vivo response was dominated by HLA-C-restricted CMV-specific TCR beta clonotypes, which also provided the single most frequent clonotype in two of eight donors. Cumulative frequency of public TCR beta family members discriminated carriers of CMV infection plus the relevant HLA type in this cohort and an independent 352-donor cohort.

V and J are trimmed by 3 bases and 7 bases, and the gene matches miss 16 bases of the junction. The CDR3 measures 18 amino acids from cysteine to phenylalanine. Only CDR3 DNA is held: 54 bases, read in frame from base 1. The germline V gene yields SGHTA for CDR1 and FQGTGA for CDR2. This clonotype was recorded many times. No cognate antigen has been identified for it. Per-nucleotide qualities are absent, and no much larger clonotype sits a single base away. Data came from an Illumina HiSeq 1500. Using fastp trimming at Q25 and MiXCR clonotype assembly, TCRdb reanalyzed the public sequencing data and kept in-frame beta chains. CDR3 protein sequences are deduplicated, and each keeps its most common genes and DNA. Counted in this sample were tens of thousands of distinct CDR3 sequences; 20% to 25% of them appeared once. The ten largest account for over 85% of the sample. Per the publication, the treatment or condition label means: in vitro stimulation with specific CMV peptide epitopes to enrich CMV-specific T cells.

The sequence was collected from a human donor in good health (CMV status not recorded). Some clones in this sample may be carry-over from other donors' samples. The sequencing here drew on CD8+ T cells from cultured PBMCs, taken from culture after CMV antigen stimulation. The chain employs TRBV7-3 and TRBJ2-1, with 9 central nucleotides matching TRBD1. The CDR3 sequence is CASSLPGTGNFNLNEQFF. In nucleotide form, the sequence is TGTGCCAGCAGCTTGCCCGGGACAGGGAATTTCAACTTGAATGAGCAGTTCTTC.